This T cell receptor (beta chain) originates from a study of early T cells in non-severe SARS-CoV-2 infection. Turning to the study itself: Investigators sequenced bulk RNA drawn from unsorted whole blood, and chains remained unpaired. Study findings and constraints: In VDJdb matching, anti-spike CD8 responses were favored while private and CD4 specificities went missing.

This clonotype was observed a handful of times. The antigen remains unidentified. The TCR library protocol was used to attach unique molecular identifiers. These identifiers were attached to individual cDNA molecules. TCRdb used MiXCR to reprocess the 5' RACE reads, holding one entry per CDR3 protein. The sample shows approximately 70,000 distinct CDR3 sequences, approximately 13% of them seen only once. CDR3 size: 15 residues. Germline lookup yields CDR1 LNHDA and CDR2 SQIVND (reference sequence). V lost 6 bases, J lost 6 bases, and 15 bases lay in between. This receptor was identified in an adult who was a healthcare worker with PCR-confirmed SARS-CoV-2 infection or an uninfected control (not recorded which). The chain recombines TRBV19 with TRBJ1-6; possible D gene TRBD1, 5 bases. Specimen: whole blood, collected at baseline. CDR3 DNA sequence: TGTGCCAGTAGCTTCCGGGACCGACTTAATTCACCCCTCCACTTT. This translates into CASSFRDRLNSPLHF.